This T cell receptor (beta chain) was sequenced during a study of molecular identifiers for immune sequencing clone quantification (dated by TCRdb to between 2017 and 2018). Some background on the complete study: In a replicate experiment, RNA from roughly 18,000 or 92,000 naive CD8 T cells was split into five aliquots, four of which were sequenced. This methods study benchmarked molecular-identifier clustering-based TCR repertoire sequencing (MIDCIRS) and TCR RNA copy counting, using CD8 T cells to do so.

The library was obtained by PCR. Sequencing took place on a NextSeq 500. Bulk TCR libraries were generated as previously described, with the TCR primers listed in Table S5 used. The Qiagen AllPrep DNA/RNA kit was used to purify total RNA. Before analysis, reads from multiple sequencing runs of the same library were pooled. Turning to the authors' computational methods: Only reads with exact TCR constant sequence were kept, trimmed to 150 nt, and grouped by their 12-nt molecular barcodes. Reads in each barcode group were sub-clustered using a 15% Levenshtein threshold, and a quality-weighted consensus sequence was built for each RNA molecule. Non-functional sequences were discarded, and so were lower-count sequences lying one edit away from another sequence. Barcode sub-clusters with fewer than 20% of the maximum read count were removed, based on fitting two negative binomial distributions. The raw public data were reprocessed by TCRdb itself: fastp quality trimming at Q25, MiXCR clonotype calling, in-frame beta chains only. Here each entry gathers all rows of one CDR3 protein and keeps the most common genes and DNA. TCRdb's processing, not the authors', yielded these V and J calls. This sample gives around 94,000 distinct CDR3 sequences in total; 30% to 45% of them show up just once. The ten most abundant clones make up roughly 10% of the sample.

For this chain, trimming is 6 bases at the V end and 3 bases at the J end, and the number of junction bases without a gene match is 14. CDR1 is given as MDHEN and CDR2 as SYDVKM, both from the germline V gene. The CDR3 spans 17 residues, from the cysteine through the phenylalanine. Kept here is only the CDR3 DNA, which spans 51 bases and is read in frame from base 1. Naive CD8 T cell libraries were made from roughly 18,000 to 920,000 sorted cells using 10%, 30% or 50% of purified RNA. Naive CD8 T cells, defined as CD8+CD4-CCR7+CD45RA+, were FACS-sorted into RLT Plus buffer on a BD FACSAria II. Nine to eleven TCR copies' worth of Jurkat RNA were spiked into roughly 20,000-1,000,000 naive CD8 T cell samples to test detection sensitivity. Enrichment of CD8 T cells was done with RosetteSep CD8+ T Cell Enrichment Cocktail plus Ficoll-Paque, and ACK red cell lysis came afterward. To note about this clonotype: There is no known antigen for this receptor. No much larger clone exists at a distance of one base, and base qualities are not known.

Broad study findings and their caveats: The sizes of highly expanded clones could end up underestimated when identical TCR molecules share a barcode. Clones above 20 RNA copies held over 99% of molecules in CMV-specific effector cells but under 1% in naive cells. Modeling gave about three recovered TCR RNA copies per cell versus 8 to 10 by digital PCR, implying around 33% capture efficiency. Spiked-in Jurkat TCR RNA (approximately 10 copies' worth), which is not part of the donor repertoire, was contained in the naive libraries. When barcode sub-clustering was left out, chimeric consensus sequences inflated TCR diversity, with chimeras reaching as high as 47%. Spiked-in Jurkat TCR RNA equivalent to a single cell was reported to be detectable even among 750,000 to 1,000,000 naive CD8 T cells.

The TCR sequence derives from a human donor in good health. Some libraries in this study had Jurkat cell RNA spiked in. Sequencing was done on a sample of naive CD8+ T cells from blood, with Jurkat cell RNA spiked in. What the cell subset or site label conveys for this sample: FACS-sorted CD8+CD4-CCR7+CD45RA+ naive T cells. The chain uses TRBV28 and TRBJ2-3; 8 bases in the middle match TRBD1. At the DNA level, the sequence is TGTGCCAGCAGACAGGGGGTCATCCTTGGGAGGACAGATACGCAGTATTTT. This is translated as CASRQGVILGRTDTQYF.